The 22 T cell receptor beta chains reported below all come from one sample, sequenced in a study of cytomegalovirus exposure and HLA in healthy donors. Using immunoSEQ multiplex PCR, the repertoire was profiled, and TCRdb retains in-frame clones only, with some absent. This sample yields 150,000 or so clones, of which about 82% are seen a single time; over 2% belongs to the top ten. The sample comprised PBMCs. These TCRs come from a human donor in good health.

The CDR3 bases are TGCGCCAGCAGCCAAGACTCCGGGACAGGGAAACCAGGGGCCAACGTCCTGACTTTC. This encodes CASSQDSGTGKPGANVLTF. This rearrangement joins TRBV4-3 to TRBJ2-6; the match to TRBD1 covers 9 bases. The CDR3 is 19 amino acids. With V trimmed by 0 bases and J by 4 bases, 10 bases remained unmatched. In germline, CDR1 is LGHNA, CDR2 YSLEER.

V and J are TRBV10-3 and TRBJ1-6; D unresolved. Trimming removed 4 bases from V and 5 bases from J, with 6 bases in between. Germline V gene data show CDR1 as ENHRY and CDR2 as SYGVKD. The CDR3 loop spans 13 amino acids. CDR3 sequence (DNA): TGTGCCATCAGTGCAGTGAATAATTCACCCCTCCACTTT. Protein sequence: CAISAVNNSPLHF.

This clone was recorded once. V usage is TRBV6-1 and J usage is TRBJ1-2; D is ambiguous. V shed 0 bases and J shed 6 bases, with 14 bases lying between them. This CDR3 has 15 residues. The germline gives CDR1 MNHNS, CDR2 SASEGT. CDR3 region: CASSEARGRVNGYTF. The DNA of the CDR3 is TGTGCCAGCAGTGAAGCGCGCGGGAGAGTAAATGGCTACACCTTC.

This clone has just a few counts. The chain has TRBV2 and TRBJ1-2; 8 bases are shared with TRBD1. The germline V gene encodes CDR1 SNHLY and CDR2 FYNNEI. CDR3 size: 14 residues. V lost 9 bases, J lost 8 bases, and 14 bases stayed unmatched. CDR3 sequence reads: CASEMDRAFAGYTF. In DNA, the CDR3 is TGTGCCAGTGAAATGGACAGGGCGTTTGCGGGCTACACCTTC.

The rearrangement uses TRBV11-2 and TRBJ2-7, with 7 bases matching TRBD2. V shed 1 base, J shed 1 base, and the junction held 10 bases outside the gene matches. This CDR3 contains 17 residues. Per the germline V gene, CDR1 is SGHAT and CDR2 is FQNNGV. CDR3 loop: CASSLVVGGRGSYEQYF. DNA for the CDR3: TGTGCCAGCAGCTTAGTGGTGGGCGGGAGAGGGTCCTACGAGCAGTACTTC.

As regards this clone: A junction end diverges from the germline sequence, so it may reflect a read error. This chain uses TRBV11-2 with TRBJ2-3; 10 positions agree with TRBD2. Germline CDR1 SGHAT, CDR2 FQNNGV. The length of the CDR3 is 18 residues. CDR3 amino acids: CASSIEGGLASFTDTQYF. The CDR3 coding sequence is TGTGCCAGCAGCATAGAGGGGGGACTAGCGAGTTTCACAGATACGCAGTATTTT.

The CDR3 loop reads CASSPTGEGTYEQYF. CDR3 DNA: TGTGCCAGCAGTCCGACAGGGGAGGGGACCTACGAGCAGTACTTC. The V call is TRBV6-4, the J call TRBJ2-7; TRBD1 is a possible D gene (8 bases). Germline assignment: CDR1 MRHNA and CDR2 SNTAGT. The CDR3 consists of 15 residues. The germline V and J ends were trimmed by 5 bases and 2 bases, with 16 bases remaining between them.

Only one count was recorded for this clone. The V gene is TRBV18, the J gene TRBJ1-1; TRBD1 agrees at 9 bases. V gave up 3 bases and J gave up 4 bases; unmatched junction bases: 15. CDR3 length equals 18 residues. Germline V gene lookup returns CDR1 KGHSH and CDR2 LQKENI. The CDR3 loop reads CASSPPGTGIFRGTEAFF. CDR3 bases: TGTGCCAGCTCACCTCCCGGGACAGGGATTTTTCGGGGCACTGAAGCTTTCTTT.

The rearrangement uses TRBV6-5 and TRBJ1-3, with D perhaps TRBD1 (6 bases). This CDR3 spans 16 amino acids. Trimming left V 1 base short and J 9 bases short, with 19 bases between. The germline gives CDR1 MNHEY, CDR2 SVGAGI. In nucleotides, the CDR3 is TGTGCCAGCAGTTACTGGAGGACAGCGGCCCGAGGCACCATATATTTT. Translated, it gives CASSYWRTAARGTIYF.

The V and J genes are TRBV11-2 and TRBJ2-5, with TRBD2 matching over 8 bases. The CDR3 extends over 14 amino acids. Germline CDR1 SGHAT, CDR2 FQNNGV. V dropped 5 bases and J dropped 5; count of bases not matched to a gene: 7. The DNA for the CDR3 is TGTGCCAGCAGCCCGACGGGAGGGTCGGAGACCCAGTACTTC. It translates to CASSPTGGSETQYF.

The gene calls are TRBV7-9 and TRBJ1-2, with 7 positions matching TRBD1. CDR1 SEHNR and CDR2 FQNEAQ come from the germline V gene (reference sequence). The V segment lost 2 bases and the J segment 6 bases; nucleotides outside the gene matches: 12. There are 16 residues in the CDR3. For the CDR3, the DNA is TGTGCCAGCAGCTTATTCATTGGGACAGTTCGGAATGGCTACACCTTC. Amino acids: CASSLFIGTVRNGYTF. Full variable domain (rest looked up from reference TRBV7-9 and TRBJ1-2): DTGVSQNPRHKITKRGQNVTFRCDPISEHNRLYWYRQTLGQGPEFLTYFQNEAQLEKSRLLSDRFSAERPKGSFSTLEIQRTEQGDSAMYLCASSLFIGTVRNGYTFGSGTRLTVV.

The rearrangement links TRBV7-9 to TRBJ2-7, with D possibly TRBD1 on 6 matching bases. The CDR3 has 12 amino acids. The V and J ends lost 5 bases and 6 bases respectively, with 11 bases between them. Germline CDR1 and CDR2: SEHNR and FQNEAQ (reference sequence). CDR3 in amino acids: CASSRTGREQYF. The CDR3 region has the DNA TGTGCCAGCAGCAGAACAGGGCGCGAGCAGTACTTC.

This clone was seen only a few times. The V gene is TRBV11-2, the J gene TRBJ2-7, with D possibly TRBD1 on 6 matching bases. V dropped 2 bases and J dropped 6 bases, with 14 bases sitting between them. Germline V lookup: CDR1 SGHAT, CDR2 FQNNGV. The CDR3 is 14 amino acids. CDR3 amino acids: CASSLRQGRVEQYF. The CDR3 DNA reads TGTGCCAGCAGCTTACGGCAGGGGCGGGTCGAGCAGTACTTC.

The rearrangement links TRBV7-6 to TRBJ1-3; D is perhaps TRBD1 (5 bases). Germline-derived CDR1 and CDR2 are SGHVS and FNYEAQ. V lost 4 bases, J lost 2 bases, and 12 bases lay in between. The CDR3 runs 15 residues. CDR3 protein: CASSSGAAPGNTIYF. The CDR3 region has the DNA TGTGCCAGCAGCTCTGGGGCAGCCCCTGGAAACACCATATATTTT. Using reference TRBV7-6 and TRBJ1-3 for the parts outside the CDR3, the full variable domain is GAGVSQSPRYKVTKRGQDVALRCDPISGHVSLYWYRQALGQGPEFLTYFNYEAQQDKSGLPNDRFSAERPEGSISTLTIQRTEQRDSAMYRCASSSGAAPGNTIYFGEGSWLTVV.

The chain recombines TRBV19 with TRBJ1-5; D possibly corresponds to TRBD1 (6 bases). Trimming took off 4 bases at V and 4 bases at J, with 14 bases between the two ends. This CDR3 has 15 amino acids. The germline gives CDR1 LNHDA, CDR2 SQIVND (reference sequence). The DNA for the CDR3 is TGTGCCAGTAGTAGATACAGGGTCGGGAATCAGCCCCAGCATTTT. Its protein is CASSRYRVGNQPQHF.

This chain connects TRBV27 to TRBJ1-2; D might be TRBD1 (6 bases). V gave up 4 bases and J gave up 6 bases, with 12 bases separating them. CDR1 and CDR2 from the germline V gene are MNHEY and SMNVEV (reference sequence). This CDR3 has 13 residues. This CDR3 reads CASSSQGRDGYTF. In nucleotides, the CDR3 is TGTGCCAGCAGTTCACAGGGACGAGATGGCTACACCTTC.

The chain couples TRBV28 to TRBJ1-2, with D possibly being TRBD1 (6 bases). Trimming removed 6 bases at V and 1 base at J, with 21 bases between. CDR3 length: 17 residues. Germline V gene lookup returns CDR1 MDHEN and CDR2 SYDVKM. CDR3 region: CASSGAGAPRGNYGYTF. The CDR3 nucleotides are TGTGCCAGCAGCGGGGCAGGGGCCCCGAGGGGTAACTATGGCTACACCTTC.

The DNA of the CDR3 is TGTGCCAGTAGTTTCTGGGGGCTCAAAAGAAACACAGATACGCAGTATTTT. It is translated as CASSFWGLKRNTDTQYF. This chain joins TRBV19 and TRBJ2-3, with a tentative D call TRBD1 (6 bases). CDR1 is LNHDA and CDR2 is SQIVND in the germline V gene (reference sequence). This CDR3 comprises 17 residues. The germline V and J ends were trimmed by 5 bases and 2 bases, with 20 bases remaining between them.

This clone was seen a handful of times. The chain recombines TRBV21-1 with TRBJ1-4; the D call of TRBD1 is as the table states it, not checked on the DNA. TRBV21-1 is labeled a pseudogene. This CDR3 has 16 amino acids. The CDR3 region is CASSPGTGKSNEKLFF. The CDR3 DNA reads as TGTGCCAGCAGCCCCGGGACAGGGAAGTCCAATGAAAAACTGTTTTTT.

The chain is built from TRBV29-1 and TRBJ2-7, with 7 positions matching TRBD1. The CDR3 length is 11 residues. The germline V gene has CDR1 SQVTM and CDR2 ANQGSEA. J lost 6 bases, V lost 6 bases, and 5 bases had no gene match. This chain's CDR3 is CSVQPGGEQYF. DNA for the CDR3: TGCAGCGTCCAACCAGGGGGCGAGCAGTACTTC.

This rearrangement joins TRBV6-5 to TRBJ2-7; 9 positions agree with TRBD2. This CDR3 has 14 residues. The V segment lost 7 bases and the J segment 2 bases; nucleotides outside the gene matches: 6. CDR1 and CDR2 from the germline V gene are MNHEY and SVGAGI. CDR3 residues: CASKGAGGPYEQYF. The CDR3 nucleotides read TGTGCCAGCAAGGGGGCGGGAGGGCCCTACGAGCAGTACTTC.

The rearrangement links TRBV11-2 to TRBJ2-7; TRBD1 matches at 10 bases. Germline-derived CDR1 and CDR2 are SGHAT and FQNNGV. V was clipped by 1 base and J by 4 bases; unmatched bases: 4. The CDR3 is made up of 15 amino acids. CDR3 sequence: CASSLGGQGSYEQYF. The CDR3 nucleotides are TGTGCCAGCAGCTTAGGGGGACAGGGGTCTTACGAGCAGTACTTC.